This T cell receptor beta chain is drawn from a study of blood T cells in healthy people across ages. Looking at the study overall: Template switching caught about one barcoded beta molecule for each two T cells.

V was clipped by 5 bases and J by 2 bases; unmatched bases: 9. CDR3 length: 16 residues. The germline CDR1 and CDR2 sequences are LGHNA and YNFKEQ. Through a sample-barcoded 5' primer and a J-beta primer mix, a second PCR was run for roughly 7 to 12 cycles. Unique molecular identifiers of 12 random nucleotides labeled each cDNA. TCRdb ran MiXCR on the 5' RACE reads and lists one entry per CDR3 protein. Of 1,800,000 or so distinct CDR3 sequences in the sample, about 39% were seen once. J is TRBJ2-1 and V is TRBV4-2; 7 bases are a match to TRBD2. Sequencing used blood. The sequence was collected from a human donor in good health. The CDR3 is CASSFETGGPYNEQFF. In DNA, the CDR3 is TGTGCCAGCAGCTTCGAGACGGGGGGACCCTACAATGAGCAGTTCTTC.